Listed here are 24 T cell receptor beta chains from one sample, sequenced in a study of identifying expanded T cells in peripheral blood (dated by TCRdb to between 2018 and 2021). Receptor amplification or capture employed the immunoSEQ multiplex PCR assay. In TCRdb, the immuneACCESS table is reduced to in-frame sequences with V and J assigned. These tables do not hold every clone; where another copy was compared, an unresolved V gene accounts for under half, and the others remain unexplained. Counted in this sample were approximately 110,000 clones; roughly 89% of them appeared once. Of the sample, around 15% is held by the ten largest clones. The sample comprised blood. The source of these receptors is a person between 18 and 70 years old in good health.

The gene calls are TRBV6-1 and TRBJ1-1; tentatively, D is TRBD1 (5 bases). The length of the CDR3 is 14 residues. V lost 10 bases to trimming and J lost 2 bases, with 17 bases between them. CDR1 and CDR2 (germline): MNHNS, SASEGT. The CDR3 coding sequence is TGTGCCACCCGAACGACGGGGCTCAACACTGAAGCTTTCTTT. Translated, it gives CATRTTGLNTEAFF.

The genes are TRBV30 and TRBJ1-1; a weak D match, TRBD1 (5 bases). Germline-derived CDR1 and CDR2 are GTSNPN and SVGIG (reference sequence). The CDR3 is 13 amino acids. The germline V and J ends were trimmed by 4 bases and 4 bases, with 13 bases remaining between them. The CDR3 DNA sequence: TGTGCCTGGACTACGACTAGGGGCACTGAAGCTTTCTTT. Protein sequence: CAWTTTRGTEAFF.

V gene TRBV30 combines with J gene TRBJ2-7, with 12 bases aligning to TRBD2. The germline CDR1 and CDR2 sequences are GTSNPN and SVGIG (reference sequence). The CDR3 consists of 15 residues. V shed 4 bases and J 0 bases; nucleotides not matched to a gene: 4. CDR3 amino acids: CAWIGTSGPSYEQYF. CDR3 in DNA: TGTGCCTGGATCGGGACTAGCGGGCCCTCCTACGAGCAGTACTTC. The variable domain in full, with the rest retrieved from reference TRBV30 and TRBJ2-7, is SQTIHQWPATLVQPVGSPLSLECTVEGTSNPNLYWYRQAAGRGLQLLFYSVGIGQISSEVPQNLSASRPQDRQFILSSKKLLLSDSGFYLCAWIGTSGPSYEQYFGPGTRLTVT.

Worth noting for this clone: The germline gene is not matched at one end of the junction; a read error may be the cause. The chain links TRBV5-1 to TRBJ1-4; 7 nucleotides agree with TRBD1. There are 15 residues in the CDR3. Germline assignment: CDR1 SGHRS and CDR2 YFSETQ. The CDR3 sequence: CASSLDLQGREKTVF. The CDR3 DNA reads TGCGCCAGCAGCTTGGACCTACAGGGGAGGGAGAAAACTGTTTTT.

This chain connects TRBV4-3 to TRBJ2-2; 13 nucleotides match TRBD2. With 4 bases clipped from V and 13 bases from J, the junction kept 6 bases outside the gene matches. The CDR3 loop spans 14 amino acids. The germline CDR1 and CDR2 sequences are LGHNA and YSLEER. The CDR3 loop is CASSLTSGGAGLFF. As DNA, the CDR3 is TGCGCCAGCAGCCTCACTAGCGGGGGGGCCGGGCTGTTTTTT.

The rearrangement uses TRBV29-1 and TRBJ1-2, with 7 nucleotides matching TRBD1. The germline V gene encodes CDR1 SQVTM and CDR2 ANQGSEA. There are 16 residues in the CDR3. V shed 3 bases, J shed 8 bases, and the junction held 18 bases outside the gene matches. CDR3 protein: CSVDGVQGEEFGGYTF. In DNA form, the CDR3 reads TGCAGCGTTGACGGGGTGCAGGGGGAGGAATTCGGGGGCTACACCTTC. Full variable domain (rest looked up from reference TRBV29-1 and TRBJ1-2): SAVISQKPSRDICQRGTSLTIQCQVDSQVTMMFWYRQQPGQSLTLIATANQGSEATYESGFVIDKFPISRPNLTFSTLTVSNMSPEDSSIYLCSVDGVQGEEFGGYTFGSGTRLTVV.

The chain carries TRBV7-2 and TRBJ1-2; D may be TRBD1 (6 bases). With 5 bases removed from V and 8 bases from J, the gap between germline ends came to 30 bases. The germline V gene has CDR1 SGHTA and CDR2 FQGNSA. CDR3 length: 18 amino acids. CDR3 loop: CASSPQPAYGGRSRGYTF. The CDR3 bases are TGTGCCAGCAGCCCGCAGCCAGCGTACGGGGGGCGTAGTCGGGGCTACACCTTC.

A note on this clone: The sample holds other DNA sequences that translate to the same CDR3. The J gene is TRBJ2-2, the V gene TRBV9; perhaps TRBD2 as D (5 bases). Trimming removed 2 bases at V and 4 bases at J, with 6 bases between. Germline assignment: CDR1 SGDLS and CDR2 YYNGEE. The CDR3 runs 13 residues. The CDR3 sequence is CASSVGSTGELFF. CDR3 in DNA: TGTGCCAGCAGCGTGGGGAGCACCGGGGAGCTGTTTTTT.

The chain carries TRBV5-1 and TRBJ2-3; no definite D call. V was cut by 0 bases and J by 1 base, with 6 bases left in between. From germline, CDR1 is SGHRS and CDR2 YFSETQ. This CDR3 has 14 amino acids. The CDR3 region is CASSLEWGTDTQYF. CDR3 DNA sequence: TGCGCCAGCAGCTTGGAGTGGGGCACAGATACGCAGTATTTT.

This clone was observed a few times. This CDR3 is CASSLTGTGNTEAFF. In nucleotides, the CDR3 is TGTGCCAGCAGCTTAACCGGGACAGGGAACACTGAAGCTTTCTTT. This chain joins TRBV7-2 and TRBJ1-1; TRBD1 aligns across 8 bases. Germline V gene sequence: CDR1 SGHTA, CDR2 FQGNSA. The CDR3 consists of 15 residues. J gave up 1 base and V 2 bases, and 3 bases lay outside the gene matches.

The chain employs TRBV7-9 and TRBJ2-5; D is unresolved. CDR1 and CDR2 (germline): SEHNR, FQNEAQ (reference sequence). Trimming removed 5 bases from V and 5 bases from J, with 9 bases in between. CDR3 length equals 12 residues. DNA for the CDR3: TGTGCCAGCAGCCCATTTTGGGAGACCCAGTACTTC. It is translated as CASSPFWETQYF.

V gene TRBV21-1 combines with J gene TRBJ1-2; the table's D call TRBD1 went unverified against the DNA. TRBV21-1 is a known pseudogene. CDR3 length equals 16 residues. The CDR3 DNA sequence: TGTGCCAGATATTCACGATTGGACAGCTCTAACTATGGCTACACCTTC. As protein: CARYSRLDSSNYGYTF.

V usage is TRBV6-1 and J usage is TRBJ1-2, with D maybe TRBD1 (6 bases). Germline assignment: CDR1 MNHNS and CDR2 SASEGT. The CDR3 loop spans 12 amino acids. Trimming took off 2 bases at V and 12 bases at J, with 13 bases between the two ends. CDR3 residues: CASSELGRDNTF. In DNA form, the CDR3 reads TGTGCCAGCAGTGAATTAGGGCGGGACAACACCTTC.

V usage is TRBV6-5 and J usage is TRBJ2-7; D is undetermined. Trimming took off 6 bases at V and 2 bases at J, with 17 bases between the two ends. CDR3 length: 15 amino acids. The germline V gene encodes CDR1 MNHEY and CDR2 SVGAGI. Written as DNA, the CDR3 is TGTGCCAGCAGCCTTAAGGGTATTTCTCCCTACGAGCAGTACTTC. Protein: CASSLKGISPYEQYF.

The V and J genes are TRBV9 and TRBJ1-5, with 10 bases matching TRBD1. V trimming: 3 bases; J trimming: 5 bases; junction bases outside the gene matches: 2. The CDR3 sequence is 14 residues long. Germline V gene sequence: CDR1 SGDLS, CDR2 YYNGEE. CDR3 sequence reads: CASSGQGAHQPQHF. In DNA, the CDR3 is TGTGCCAGCAGCGGACAGGGGGCCCATCAGCCCCAGCATTTT.

V is TRBV5-8 and J is TRBJ2-5; TRBD2 aligns across 9 bases. The ends lost 6 bases at V and 5 bases at J; junction bases unmatched: 14. Germline V gene lookup returns CDR1 SGHTS and CDR2 YDEGEE. The CDR3 extends over 16 amino acids. Here the CDR3 reads CASTLRAGTSRETQYF. The CDR3 coding sequence is TGTGCCAGCACCCTAAGAGCCGGGACTAGCAGGGAGACCCAGTACTTC.

Written as DNA, the CDR3 is TGCGCCAGCAGCCAACCCATAGCTGACCCCTACAATGAGCAGTTCTTC. Residues: CASSQPIADPYNEQFF. The V gene is TRBV4-1, the J gene TRBJ2-1; D is unclear. The V and J ends lost 2 bases and 2 bases respectively, with 13 bases between them. The germline gives CDR1 MGHRA, CDR2 YSYEKL. The CDR3 is 16 amino acids.

V and J are TRBV15 and TRBJ1-2, with no clear D. This CDR3 contains 12 residues. Germline assignment: CDR1 LNHNV and CDR2 YYDKDF (reference sequence). V lost 1 base and J 6 bases, leaving 6 bases between the germline ends. CDR3 sequence: CATSRGGHGYTF. Written as DNA, the CDR3 is TGTGCCACCAGCAGAGGCGGCCATGGCTACACCTTC.

The CDR3 sequence: CASSLFTGKETQYF. In nucleotides, the CDR3 is TGTGCCAGCAGTTTATTTACTGGGAAAGAGACCCAGTACTTC. The J gene is TRBJ2-5, the V gene TRBV28; no reliable D call. Germline CDR1 MDHEN, CDR2 SYDVKM. V was clipped by 1 base and J by 3 bases, with 9 bases between them. CDR3 length: 14 residues.

This chain uses TRBV4-3 with TRBJ2-3, with 11 bases lining up with TRBD2. The CDR3 sequence is 17 residues long. Unmatched junction bases numbered 10, after V lost 2 bases and J lost 6 bases. The germline gives CDR1 LGHNA, CDR2 YSLEER. The CDR3 protein is CASSQSRASGGLDTQYF. DNA of the CDR3: TGCGCCAGCAGCCAATCCAGGGCTAGCGGGGGGTTGGATACGCAGTATTTT.

The V and J genes are TRBV7-9 and TRBJ2-3; 8 bases are a match to TRBD2. The germline V gene encodes CDR1 SEHNR and CDR2 FQNEAQ (reference sequence). After removal of 5 bases from V and 0 bases from J, the junction contained 1 base not matched to a gene. The CDR3 has 14 residues. For the CDR3, the DNA is TGTGCCAGCAGCCCGGGGGGGAGCACAGATACGCAGTATTTT. Translating gives CASSPGGSTDTQYF.

This chain connects TRBV15 to TRBJ1-1; 7 nucleotides align to TRBD1. This CDR3 has 17 amino acids. The ends lost 1 base at V and 4 bases at J; junction bases unmatched: 12. Germline CDR1 LNHNV, CDR2 YYDKDF (reference sequence). CDR3 in DNA: TGTGCCACCAGCAGAGGGACGACAGGGAGCGGGATCACTGAAGCTTTCTTT. Translated: CATSRGTTGSGITEAFF. Combining the CDR3 with reference TRBV15 and TRBJ1-1 gives the whole variable domain DAMVIQNPRYQVTQFGKPVTLSCSQTLNHNVMYWYQQKSSQAPKLLFHYYDKDFNNEADTPDNFQSRRPNTSFCFLDIRSPGLGDTAMYLCATSRGTTGSGITEAFFGQGTRLTVV.

This clone was recorded a few times. This chain connects TRBV18 to TRBJ2-2; D is perhaps TRBD1 (6 bases). The CDR3 has 14 amino acids. Trimming stripped 4 bases from V and 0 bases from J, with 6 bases between. CDR1 KGHSH and CDR2 LQKENI come from the germline V gene. CDR3 DNA: TGTGCCAGCTCACAGGGGGCGAACACCGGGGAGCTGTTTTTT. Protein product: CASSQGANTGELFF. Full variable domain (missing parts from reference TRBV18 and TRBJ2-2): NAGVMQNPRHLVRRRGQEARLRCSPMKGHSHVYWYRQLPEEGLKFMVYLQKENIIDESGMPKERFSAEFPKEGPSILRIQQVVRGDSAAYFCASSQGANTGELFFGEGSRLTVL.

CDR3 sequence: CASRHRWDLSNEQFF. CDR3 nucleotides: TGTGCCAGCAGACATAGGTGGGATCTCAGCAATGAGCAGTTCTTC. The V and J genes are TRBV6-1 and TRBJ2-1; D unresolved. CDR1 is MNHNS, CDR2 SASEGT, per germline. V lost 6 bases and J 6 bases, leaving 18 bases between the germline ends. The CDR3 totals 15 residues.